Included here is one TCR beta chain sequence, with context. The antigen remains unidentified. Isolating CD4+ T cells followed 9 to 10 days of culture. Participants each got two BNT162b2 or mRNA-1273 vaccine doses. Half the medium was swapped for IL-2 medium on days 3 and 7. The table came from immunoSEQ multiplex PCR; TCRdb's copy has only in-frame clones and leaves some out. The data contain around 66,000 clones, 70% to 85% of them singletons. This record comes from a study of vaccination effects on CD4 cells after COVID-19. Overall study: Sequencing was preceded by expansion of antigen-specific CD4+ T cells with viral peptide pools in the ViraFEST assay. General observations from the study: Late after vaccination, infection- and vaccine-induced clones showed marked clonal contraction.

The CDR3 has 13 residues. Between the trimmed V and J ends, which lost 3 bases and 8 bases, there was a span of 10 bases. Germline loops: CDR1 LNHDA, CDR2 SQIVND (reference sequence). J is TRBJ1-4 and V is TRBV19; D is perhaps TRBD1 (5 bases). Source: CD4+ T cells from PBMCs cultured without peptide, taken after COVID-19 vaccination. The TCR originated in a human donor who received a COVID-19 vaccine. DNA for the CDR3: TGTGCCAGTAGTATGGCCGGGGGAGAAAAACTGTTTTTT. Translating it yields CASSMAGGEKLFF.